This T cell receptor beta chain was profiled in a study of OX40 agonist ivuxolimab in advanced cancers. Study overall: With ivuxolimab, an agonistic anti-OX40 (CD134) antibody, patients were treated. The eligibility criteria allowed prior anti-PD-1, anti-PD-L1 or anti-CTLA-4 therapy, and 30% to 45% had some. Of the patients, three showed partial responses, one with hepatocellular carcinoma and two with cutaneous melanoma.

CDR1 is MNHNY and CDR2 is SVGAGI in the germline V gene (reference sequence). After removal of 5 bases from V and 5 bases from J, the junction contained 9 bases not matched to a gene. This CDR3 spans 15 amino acids. The protocol was immunoSEQ multiplex PCR, while the TCRdb copy is restricted to in-frame clones and leaves out a portion. The sample shows about 50,000 clones, almost 85% of them seen only once. V gene TRBV6-6 combines with J gene TRBJ2-1; 7 positions match TRBD2. The source was CD4+ or CD8+ T cells sorted from blood, collected in a trial of the OX40 agonist ivuxolimab. This receptor was obtained from an adult with an advanced solid tumor such as melanoma, head and neck, liver or kidney cancer. CDR3 sequence reads: CASSPSSGLNNEQFF. Here the CDR3 DNA reads TGTGCCAGCAGTCCCTCTAGCGGACTAAACAATGAGCAGTTCTTC.